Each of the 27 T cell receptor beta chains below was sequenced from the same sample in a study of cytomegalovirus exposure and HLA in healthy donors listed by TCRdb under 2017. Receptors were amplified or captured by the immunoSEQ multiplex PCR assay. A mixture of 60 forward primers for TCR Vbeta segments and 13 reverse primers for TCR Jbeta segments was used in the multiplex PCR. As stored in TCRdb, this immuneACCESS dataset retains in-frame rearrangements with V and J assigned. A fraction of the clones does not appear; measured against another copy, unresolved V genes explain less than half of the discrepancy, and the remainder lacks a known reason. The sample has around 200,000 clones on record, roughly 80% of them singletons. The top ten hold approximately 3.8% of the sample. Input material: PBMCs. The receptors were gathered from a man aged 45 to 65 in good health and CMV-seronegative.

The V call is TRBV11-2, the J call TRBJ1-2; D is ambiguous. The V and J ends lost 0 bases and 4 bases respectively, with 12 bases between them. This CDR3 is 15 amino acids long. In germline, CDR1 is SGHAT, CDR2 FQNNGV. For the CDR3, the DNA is TGTGCCAGCAGCTTAGAACAGCCACCTCCCTATGGCTACACCTTC. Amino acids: CASSLEQPPPYGYTF.

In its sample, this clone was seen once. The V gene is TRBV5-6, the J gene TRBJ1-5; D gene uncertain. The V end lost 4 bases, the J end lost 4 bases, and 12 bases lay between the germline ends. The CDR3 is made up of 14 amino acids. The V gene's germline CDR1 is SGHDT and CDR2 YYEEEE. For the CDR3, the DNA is TGTGCCAGCAGCCTAAGTTGGTCAAATCAGCCCCAGCATTTT. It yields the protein CASSLSWSNQPQHF.

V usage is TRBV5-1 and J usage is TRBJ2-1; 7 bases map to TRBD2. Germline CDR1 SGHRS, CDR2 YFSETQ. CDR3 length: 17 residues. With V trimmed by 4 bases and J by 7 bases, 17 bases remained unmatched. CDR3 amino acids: CASSPNHLAADWNEQFF. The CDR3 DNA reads TGCGCCAGCAGCCCAAACCACCTAGCGGCGGACTGGAATGAGCAGTTCTTC.

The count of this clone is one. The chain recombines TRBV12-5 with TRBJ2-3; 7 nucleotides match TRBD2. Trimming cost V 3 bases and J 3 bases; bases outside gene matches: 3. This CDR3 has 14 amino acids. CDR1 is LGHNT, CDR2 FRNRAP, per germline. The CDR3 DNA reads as TGTGCTAGTGGTTTAGCGGGGAGTACAGATACGCAGTATTTT. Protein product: CASGLAGSTDTQYF.

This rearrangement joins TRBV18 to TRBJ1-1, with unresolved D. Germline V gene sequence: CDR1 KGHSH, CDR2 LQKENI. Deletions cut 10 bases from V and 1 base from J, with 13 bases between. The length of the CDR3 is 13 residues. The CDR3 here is CATSLGENTEAFF. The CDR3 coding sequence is TGTGCCACCTCCCTGGGAGAGAACACTGAAGCTTTCTTT.

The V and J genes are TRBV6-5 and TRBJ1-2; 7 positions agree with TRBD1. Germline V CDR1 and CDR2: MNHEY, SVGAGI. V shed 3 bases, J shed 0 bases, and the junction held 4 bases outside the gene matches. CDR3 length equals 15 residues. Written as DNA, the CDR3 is TGTGCCAGCAGTTATCTGGGACAGACTAACTATGGCTACACCTTC. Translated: CASSYLGQTNYGYTF.

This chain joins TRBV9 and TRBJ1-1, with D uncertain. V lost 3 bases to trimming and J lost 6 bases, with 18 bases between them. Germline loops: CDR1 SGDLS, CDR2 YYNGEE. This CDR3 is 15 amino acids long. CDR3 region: CASSGSVGVGSEAFF. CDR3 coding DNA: TGTGCCAGCAGCGGATCCGTCGGGGTGGGATCTGAAGCTTTCTTT.

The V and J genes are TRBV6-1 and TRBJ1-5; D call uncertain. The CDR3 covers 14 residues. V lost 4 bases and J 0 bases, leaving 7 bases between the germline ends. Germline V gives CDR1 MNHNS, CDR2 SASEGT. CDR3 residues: CASSAEDSNQPQHF. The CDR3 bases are TGTGCCAGCAGTGCGGAGGATAGCAATCAGCCCCAGCATTTT.

CDR3 loop: CATTRAGTDTQYF. CDR3 bases: TGCGCCACCACCCGGGCGGGGACAGATACGCAGTATTTT. This sequence joins TRBV5-1 and TRBJ2-3; maybe TRBD2 (6 bases). Germline CDR1 reads SGHRS; CDR2 reads YFSETQ. Trimming pared 9 bases from V and 3 bases from J, leaving 14 bases between. The CDR3 consists of 13 residues.

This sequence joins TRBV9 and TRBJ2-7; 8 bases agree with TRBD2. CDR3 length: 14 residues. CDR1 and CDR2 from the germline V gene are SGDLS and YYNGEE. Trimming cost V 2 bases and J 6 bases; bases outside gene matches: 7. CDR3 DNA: TGTGCCAGCAGCGTCCGGGGGGGGTCGGCCGAGCAGTACTTC. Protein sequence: CASSVRGGSAEQYF.

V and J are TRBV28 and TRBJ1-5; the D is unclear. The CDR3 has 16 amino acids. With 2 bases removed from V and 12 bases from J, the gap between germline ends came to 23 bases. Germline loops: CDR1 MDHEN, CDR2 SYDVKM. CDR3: CASSLTHTDGLRSQHF. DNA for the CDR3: TGTGCCAGCAGTTTAACCCATACGGACGGACTACGGAGCCAGCATTTT.

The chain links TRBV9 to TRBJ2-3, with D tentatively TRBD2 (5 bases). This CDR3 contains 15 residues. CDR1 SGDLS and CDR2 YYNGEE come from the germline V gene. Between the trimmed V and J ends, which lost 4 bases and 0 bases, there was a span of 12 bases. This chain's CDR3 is CASSSTLASTDTQYF. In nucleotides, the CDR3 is TGTGCCAGCAGCTCAACCCTAGCTAGCACAGATACGCAGTATTTT.

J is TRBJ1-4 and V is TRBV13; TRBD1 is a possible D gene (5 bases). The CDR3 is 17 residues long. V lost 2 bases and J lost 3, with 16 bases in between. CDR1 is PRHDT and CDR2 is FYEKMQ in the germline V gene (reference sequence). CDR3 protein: CASSLRGTGEANEKLFF. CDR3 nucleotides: TGTGCCAGCAGCTTACGGGGGACTGGGGAGGCTAATGAAAAACTGTTTTTT.

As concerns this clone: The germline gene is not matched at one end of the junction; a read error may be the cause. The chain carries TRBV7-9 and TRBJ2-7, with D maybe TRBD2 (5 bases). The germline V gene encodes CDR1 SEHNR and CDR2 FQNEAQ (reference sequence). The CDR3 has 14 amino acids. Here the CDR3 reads CATSFGSPDYEQYF. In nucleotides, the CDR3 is TGTGCCACCAGCTTTGGGAGTCCAGACTACGAGCAGTACTTC.

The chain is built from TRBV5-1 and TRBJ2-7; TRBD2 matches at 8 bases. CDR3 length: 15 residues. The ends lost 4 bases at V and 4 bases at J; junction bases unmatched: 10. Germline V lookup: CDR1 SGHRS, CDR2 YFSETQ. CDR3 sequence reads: CASSQSGGLRYEQYF. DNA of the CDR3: TGCGCCAGCAGCCAGAGCGGGGGTCTGAGATACGAGCAGTACTTC.

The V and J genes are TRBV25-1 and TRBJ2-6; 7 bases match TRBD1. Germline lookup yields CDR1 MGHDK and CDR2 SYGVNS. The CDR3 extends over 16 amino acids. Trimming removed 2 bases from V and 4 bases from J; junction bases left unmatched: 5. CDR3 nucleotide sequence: TGTGCCAGCAGTGAAGCAGGGGGTTCGGGGGCCAACGTCCTGACTTTC. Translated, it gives CASSEAGGSGANVLTF.

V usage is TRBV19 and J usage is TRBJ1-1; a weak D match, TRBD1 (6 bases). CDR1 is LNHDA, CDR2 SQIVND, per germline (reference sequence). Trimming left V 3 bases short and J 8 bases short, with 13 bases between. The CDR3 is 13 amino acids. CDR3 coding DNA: TGTGCCAGTAGTATCACAGGGTTTTCAGAAGCTTTCTTT. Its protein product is CASSITGFSEAFF.

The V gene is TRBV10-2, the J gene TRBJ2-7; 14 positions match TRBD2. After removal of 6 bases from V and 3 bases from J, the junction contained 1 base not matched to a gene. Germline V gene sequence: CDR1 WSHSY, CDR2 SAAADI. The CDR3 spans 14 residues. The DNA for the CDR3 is TGCGCCAGCAGGGGGACTAGCGGGGGCTACGAGCAGTACTTC. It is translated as CASRGTSGGYEQYF.

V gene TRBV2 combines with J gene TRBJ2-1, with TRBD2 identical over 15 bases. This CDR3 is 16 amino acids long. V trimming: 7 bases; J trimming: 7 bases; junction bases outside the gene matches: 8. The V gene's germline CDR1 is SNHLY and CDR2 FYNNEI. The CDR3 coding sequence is TGTGCCAGCACTCTCCTGGGGACTAGCGGGGGGAATGAGCAGTTCTTC. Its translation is CASTLLGTSGGNEQFF. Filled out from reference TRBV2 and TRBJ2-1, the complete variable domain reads EPEVTQTPSHQVTQMGQEVILRCVPISNHLYFYWYRQILGQKVEFLVSFYNNEISEKSEIFDDQFSVERPDGSNFTLKIRSTKLEDSAMYFCASTLLGTSGGNEQFFGPGTRLTVL.

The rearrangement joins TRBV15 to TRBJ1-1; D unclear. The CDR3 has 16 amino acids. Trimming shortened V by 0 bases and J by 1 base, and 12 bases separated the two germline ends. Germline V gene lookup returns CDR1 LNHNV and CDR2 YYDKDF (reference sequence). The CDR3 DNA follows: TGTGCCACCAGCAGAGATCGAGGAGGCGCGAACACTGAAGCTTTCTTT. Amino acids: CATSRDRGGANTEAFF.

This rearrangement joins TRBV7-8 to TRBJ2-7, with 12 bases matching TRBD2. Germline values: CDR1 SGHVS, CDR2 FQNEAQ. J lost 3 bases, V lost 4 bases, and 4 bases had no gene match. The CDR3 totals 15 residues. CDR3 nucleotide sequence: TGTGCCAGCAGCTCCGGACTAGCGGGGCGCTACGAGCAGTACTTC. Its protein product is CASSSGLAGRYEQYF.

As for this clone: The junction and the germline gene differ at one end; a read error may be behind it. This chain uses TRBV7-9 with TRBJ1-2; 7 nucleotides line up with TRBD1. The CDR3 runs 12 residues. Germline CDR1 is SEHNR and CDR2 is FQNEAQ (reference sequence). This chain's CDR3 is CSSSRDSYGYTF. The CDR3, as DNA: TGTTCCAGCAGCCGGGACAGCTATGGCTACACCTTC. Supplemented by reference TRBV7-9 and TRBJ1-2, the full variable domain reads DTGVSQNPRHKITKRGQNVTFRCDPISEHNRLYWYRQTLGQGPEFLTYFQNEAQLEKSRLLSDRFSAERPKGSFSTLEIQRTEQGDSAMYLCSSSRDSYGYTFGSGTRLTVV.

DNA of the CDR3: TGTGCCAGCAGCTTAGGCCAAGGGGTTGGGGAAAAACTGTTTTTT. Translating it yields CASSLGQGVGEKLFF. The rearrangement uses TRBV7-2 and TRBJ1-4; tentative D call: TRBD1 (5 bases). This CDR3 is built from 15 residues. CDR1 is SGHTA and CDR2 is FQGNSA in the germline V gene. V lost 1 base and J 8 bases, leaving 14 bases between the germline ends.

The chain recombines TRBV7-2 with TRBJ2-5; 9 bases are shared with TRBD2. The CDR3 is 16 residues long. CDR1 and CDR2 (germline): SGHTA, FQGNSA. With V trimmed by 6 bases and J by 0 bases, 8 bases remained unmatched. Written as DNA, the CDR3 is TGTGCCAGCAGTTCGGGACTAGCCCCCCACCAAGAGACCCAGTACTTC. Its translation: CASSSGLAPHQETQYF.

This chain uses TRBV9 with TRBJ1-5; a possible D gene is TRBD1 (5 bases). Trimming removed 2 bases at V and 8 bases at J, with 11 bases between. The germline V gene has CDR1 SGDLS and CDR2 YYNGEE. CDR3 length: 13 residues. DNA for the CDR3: TGTGCCAGCAGCGTCGGGGGAAGGGAGCCCCAGCATTTT. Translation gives CASSVGGREPQHF.

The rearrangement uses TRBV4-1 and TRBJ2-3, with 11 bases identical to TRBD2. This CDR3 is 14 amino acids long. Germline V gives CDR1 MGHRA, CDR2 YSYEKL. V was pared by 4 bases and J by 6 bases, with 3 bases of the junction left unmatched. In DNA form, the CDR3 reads TGCGCCAGCAGCCTAGCGGGGGGGTGGGATACGCAGTATTTT. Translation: CASSLAGGWDTQYF.

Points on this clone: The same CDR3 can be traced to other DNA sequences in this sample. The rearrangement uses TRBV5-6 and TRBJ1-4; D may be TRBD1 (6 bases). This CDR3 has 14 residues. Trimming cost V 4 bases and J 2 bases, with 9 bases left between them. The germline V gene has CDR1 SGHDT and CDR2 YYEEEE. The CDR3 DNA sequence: TGTGCCAGCAGCCGGGGGGCCACTAATGAAAAACTGTTTTTT. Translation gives CASSRGATNEKLFF.